This TCR beta chain stems from a study of blood T cell repertoires in COVID-19. Overall study: The United States, Italy and Spain were the sources of the acute and convalescent COVID-19 samples.

Methods used by the authors: Using reference gene primer amplification, nucleated cell counts were estimated. Generated by immunoSEQ multiplex PCR, the TCRdb table keeps only in-frame clones and is missing some. V, J and clone size are taken as reported in that table, and D and trimming were inferred from the DNA itself. The table shows a few hundred thousand clones, with roughly four fifths occurring only once. Participant-given clinical history determined each cohort assignment. Resolution of symptoms, clearance, or two negative PCRs was present in recovered Cohort 3 donors. J gave up 1 base and V 7 bases, and 4 bases lay outside the gene matches. The CDR3 runs 14 residues. CDR1 and CDR2 from the germline V gene are MNHEY and SMNVEV (reference sequence).

Sample: PBMCs or T cells enriched from blood (not recorded which). This chain connects TRBV27 to TRBJ1-2, with 9 bases aligning to TRBD1. This receptor was identified in a woman in her forties or fifties who had recovered from COVID-19. The CDR3 is CASKTGQGNYGYTF. The CDR3 region has the DNA TGTGCCAGCAAGACGGGACAGGGTAACTATGGCTACACCTTC.